This T cell receptor (beta chain) was obtained from a study of Graves' ophthalmopathy and Graves' hyperthyroidism (dated by TCRdb to the late 2010s). Looking at the study overall: A patient counted as having stable hyperthyroidism if there was no progression to ophthalmopathy within 18 months of follow-up. Once sampling was done, hyperthyroidism patients were given methimazole at a starting dose of 30 mg daily, while ophthalmopathy patients were given high-dose intravenous methylprednisolone. In total, 135 blood samples were TCR-sequenced: 43 ophthalmopathy, some 80 hyperthyroidism and around 17 hyperthyroidism-to-ophthalmopathy patients. To tell Graves' ophthalmopathy apart from Graves' hyperthyroidism, and to predict which patients would progress to ophthalmopathy, the study relied on TCR beta repertoire signatures. For independent validation, a separate cohort was made up of approximately 19 hyperthyroidism patients plus 17 patients who later progressed from hyperthyroidism to ophthalmopathy. To explore V-J signatures that separate ophthalmopathy from hyperthyroidism, a discovery set of more than 95 patients was enrolled, consisting of 43 with ophthalmopathy and roughly 57 with stable hyperthyroidism. T-cell repertoires of thyroid tissue and blood were compared in six or seven hyperthyroidism patients.

Patients with hyperthyroidism were aged 18 to 65 years, had been newly diagnosed, and had a disease duration of less than 2 months. Patients with other autoimmune diseases, uncontrolled infections, pregnancy or lactation were excluded. Clinical symptoms, serum thyroxine, TRAb, thyroid ultrasound and orbital computed tomography were used for diagnosis. Total RNA was extracted using Trizol reagent, and RNA quality was checked on an Agilent 2100 Bioanalyzer. For repertoire sequencing, TCR beta CDR3 regions were amplified from RNA transcripts. A first-round RT-PCR used HTBI primers with the Qiagen OneStep RT-PCR kit, followed by a second-round multiplex PCR, size selection and purification. Sequencing of the libraries was carried out on an Illumina HiSeq2000 in paired-end mode with 100 bp reads. The paper's processing steps were these. SOAPnuke was used to process the reads, removing any read that contained adapters or uncalled bases, had a mean Phred below 15, or lacked an exact match to the constant primer or identifier. COPE v1.2.5 was used to merge the high-quality paired reads. Unique nucleotide sequences were defined as clonotypes and aligned to IMGT TRB V, D and J references using MiTCR v1.1. The analysis was limited to V-J combinations with a frequency above 0.0001, which together covered roughly 99% of the repertoires. For each V-J combination, a TCR clonal expansion and chaos score was defined as F50 clonal expansion divided by the chaos observed in the TCRdist matrix. Welch's t-statistics and random forest were used to narrow the features down to 13 V-J combinations, which were then fed into a naive Bayes classifier. The Morisita-Horn index was used to measure how similar the thyroid and blood repertoires were. Through fastp at Q25 and MiXCR, TCRdb rebuilt clones from the public reads, retaining in-frame beta chains. Rows merge per CDR3 protein into single entries with the most common DNA and genes. TCRdb's processing, not the study's, gives the V and J calls here. In all, the sample holds over a million distinct CDR3 sequences, and roughly 35% of those were seen once. Of the sample, around 10% falls within the top ten clones.

With regard to this clonotype: This clone's antigen is unknown. No quality values exist for individual bases; no much larger clone is one base distant.

Overall results and qualifications from the work: No statistical method was used to set the sample size in advance, and the investigators knew which group each participant was assigned to. Most of the expanded thyroid clonotypes with a frequency above 0.001 were also detected in blood, and it was suggested that the thyroid immune response may be reflected by blood repertoires. In cross-validation, the 13-signature model distinguished ophthalmopathy from stable hyperthyroidism with approximately 90% sensitivity and about 81% specificity, while in the test set the corresponding values were 80% and 75%. In validation, the model predicted ophthalmopathy progression with about 71% sensitivity and approximately 75% specificity; more than ten predicted patients were CT-confirmed with GO in a median of roughly 6.8 months.

The trim is 1 base for V and 1 base for J, with a gap of 10 bases between the germline ends. CDR1 and CDR2 (LNHNV, YYDKDF) derive from the germline V gene (reference sequence). The CDR3 spans 15 residues, from the cysteine through the phenylalanine. CDR3 DNA only is kept here, 45 bases in frame from base 1. Sequenced input: peripheral blood or thyroid tissue (not recorded which). The clonotype originates from an adult man with Graves' hyperthyroidism. Recombination connected TRBV15 to TRBJ2-5; the D gene is not confidently resolved. The nucleotide sequence reads as follows: TGTGCCACCAGCAGAGGATCGGGCAGCCAAGAGACCCAGTACTTC. Translated, it gives CATSRGSGSQETQYF.